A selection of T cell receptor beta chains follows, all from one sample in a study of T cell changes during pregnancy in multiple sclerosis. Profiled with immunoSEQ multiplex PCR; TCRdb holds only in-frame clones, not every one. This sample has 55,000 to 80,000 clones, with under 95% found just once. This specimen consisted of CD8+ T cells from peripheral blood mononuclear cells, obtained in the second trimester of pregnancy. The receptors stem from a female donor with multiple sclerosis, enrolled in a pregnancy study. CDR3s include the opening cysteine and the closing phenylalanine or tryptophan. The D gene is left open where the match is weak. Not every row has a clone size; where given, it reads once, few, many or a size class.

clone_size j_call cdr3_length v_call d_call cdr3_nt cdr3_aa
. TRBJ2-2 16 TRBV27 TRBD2 TGTGCCAGCAGTTTATCGGCGGGAGTGCACACCGGGGAGCTGTTTTTT CASSLSAGVHTGELFF
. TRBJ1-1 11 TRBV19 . TGTGCCAGTAGCCCAGGGACTGAAGCTTTCTTT CASSPGTEAFF
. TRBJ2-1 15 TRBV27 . TGTGCCAGCAGTTTAGAGCCGAGCTCCTACAATGAGCAGTTCTTC CASSLEPSSYNEQFF
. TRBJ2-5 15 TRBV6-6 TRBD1 TGTGCCAGCAGTGACCCAGGACAGGGCGGGGAGACCCAGTACTTC CASSDPGQGGETQYF
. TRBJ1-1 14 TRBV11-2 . TGTGCCAGCAGCCTAACACAGGGATCCACTGAAGCTTTCTTT CASSLTQGSTEAFF
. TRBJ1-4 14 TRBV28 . TGTGCCAGCAGTCTCCGGACAGTCCCGAAGGAACTGTTTTTT CASSLRTVPKELFF
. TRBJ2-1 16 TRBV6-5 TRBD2 TGTGCCAGCAGTTCCAGACTAGCGGGCTCCTACAATGAGCAGTTCTTC CASSSRLAGSYNEQFF
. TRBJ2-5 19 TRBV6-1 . TGTGCCAGCAGTGAATGGGTATCCCGGACTCTGCTGTCTCAAGAGACCCAGTACTTC CASSEWVSRTLLSQETQYF
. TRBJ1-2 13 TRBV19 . TGTGCCAGTAGTATGGGAGGGTTTGGAGGCTACACCTTC CASSMGGFGGYTF
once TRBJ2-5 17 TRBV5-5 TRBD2 TGTGCCAGCAGCCTCGCCCGGGAGGGTTTGGGGCAAGAGACCCAGTACTTC CASSLAREGLGQETQYF
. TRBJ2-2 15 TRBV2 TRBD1 TGTGCCAGCATGCCGGACAGGGGGCGGTTCGGGGAGCTGTTTTTT CASMPDRGRFGELFF